This T cell receptor beta chain comes out of a study of blood T cell repertoires in COVID-19. As for the study in general: Collection of acute and convalescent COVID-19 samples took place in the United States, Italy and Spain. The cDNA or gDNA used as material had been derived from T cells, B-cell-depleted T cells, or PBMCs.

Trimming pared 3 bases from V and 8 bases from J, leaving 13 bases between. In germline, CDR1 is SNHLY, CDR2 FYNNEI. The CDR3 spans 13 residues. As processed by the authors: Reference gene primer amplification yielded estimated nucleated cell counts. The assay was immunoSEQ multiplex PCR, and TCRdb's table has in-frame clones only and misses some. V and J calls and clone size follow that table, whereas D and trimming were derived from the DNA. The sample lists tens of thousands of clones, 70% to 90% seen once, with about a tenth in the top ten. This receptor was identified in a human donor in a cohort sampled during active COVID-19. The sequenced sample consisted of peripheral blood. This chain links TRBV2 with TRBJ1-2; D is unresolved. CDR3 residues: CASSEVAARGYTF. CDR3 sequence (DNA): TGTGCCAGCAGTGAGGTAGCAGCGCGGGGCTACACCTTC.